One T cell receptor (beta chain) is described in this entry. Germline CDR1 is SGHRS and CDR2 is YFSETQ. The CDR3 runs to 15 residues. With 5 bases removed from V and 6 bases from J, the gap between germline ends came to 21 bases. The data were produced by immunoSEQ multiplex PCR, yet TCRdb's version contains in-frame clones alone and is incomplete. The data hold 66,000 or so clones, with 80% to 85% observed a single time. This entry is derived from a study of OX40 agonist ivuxolimab in advanced cancers. This sequence was found in an adult with an advanced solid tumor such as melanoma, head and neck, liver or kidney cancer. J is TRBJ2-7 and V is TRBV5-1; D is perhaps TRBD1 (6 bases). The sample in question was CD4+ or CD8+ T cells sorted from blood, obtained in a trial of the OX40 agonist ivuxolimab. The CDR3 reads CASRSSATGLREQYF. CDR3 DNA: TGCGCCAGCAGATCCTCCGCGACAGGACTTCGCGAGCAGTACTTC. The full variable domain, completed using reference TRBV5-1 and TRBJ2-7, is KAGVTQTPRYLIKTRGQQVTLSCSPISGHRSVSWYQQTPGQGLQFLFEYFSETQRNKGNFPGRFSGRQFSNSRSEMNVSTLELGDSALYLCASRSSATGLREQYFGPGTRLTVT.